One sample yielded the 31 T cell receptor beta chains listed below, sequenced in a study of T-cell reconstitution after alpha-beta-depleted transplantation in children. TCRbeta library construction was performed incorporating unique molecular identifiers. Using its own MiXCR run on the PCR reads, TCRdb lists one record per CDR3 protein. The profile shows about 360,000 distinct CDR3 sequences, 10% to 15% of them singletons. The sample here was PBMCs, taken from the stem cell graft. The origin of the receptors is a human donor who donated a stem cell graft to a child with Fanconi anemia.

This sequence joins TRBV6-5 and TRBJ2-5, with D uncertain. The germline gives CDR1 MNHEY, CDR2 SVGAGI. The length of the CDR3 is 13 residues. The V and J ends lost 4 bases and 1 base respectively, with 7 bases between them. DNA for the CDR3: TGTGCCAGCAGTTCGACGCGCCAAGAGACCCAGTACTTC. This codes for CASSSTRQETQYF.

The chain combines TRBV12-3 or TRBV12-4 with TRBJ2-2, with D possibly TRBD1 on 6 matching bases. The CDR3 is made up of 13 amino acids. V lost 5 bases and J 7 bases, leaving 11 bases between the germline ends. The CDR3 is CASSPQGIGELFF. Here the CDR3 DNA reads TGTGCCAGCAGTCCGCAGGGGATCGGGGAGCTGTTTTTT.

CDR3 in DNA: TGTGCCAGCAGCCCGCATAATTTTGGAAACACCATATATTTT. Translating it yields CASSPHNFGNTIYF. V is TRBV12-3 or TRBV12-4 and J is TRBJ1-3; D remains ambiguous. The ends were cut back, 6 bases at V and 3 bases at J, with 12 bases in the middle. The length of the CDR3 is 14 residues.

In this sample, this clonotype turned up many times. The chain uses TRBV4-3 and TRBJ2-3; TRBD1 is a possible D gene (5 bases). In germline, CDR1 is LGHNA, CDR2 YSLEER. CDR3 size: 16 residues. V lost 0 bases and J lost 2, with 12 bases in between. The CDR3 DNA reads as TGCGCCAGCAGCCAAGATGGGCTAGGGGACACAGATACGCAGTATTTT. Translating gives CASSQDGLGDTDTQYF.

This clonotype was recorded a few times. The rearrangement joins TRBV7-2 to TRBJ1-5; tentative D call: TRBD1 (5 bases). The CDR3 runs to 16 residues. Germline lookup yields CDR1 SGHTA and CDR2 FQGNSA. V lost 5 bases and J lost 1, with 15 bases in between. As DNA, the CDR3 is TGTGCCAGCAGCCCTCTTGGGGGATTAAGCAATCAGCCCCAGCATTTT. Amino acids: CASSPLGGLSNQPQHF.

This clonotype was counted ten times or more. Germline and junction disagree at one end, which may indicate a read error. The rearrangement joins TRBV5-1 to TRBJ2-5; 10 bases are a match to TRBD2. Germline lookup yields CDR1 SGHRS and CDR2 YFSETQ. This CDR3 is built from 14 residues. Here the CDR3 reads CASSLLAGQETQYF. CDR3 coding DNA: TGTGCCAGCAGCCTACTAGCGGGGCAAGAGACCCAGTACTTC.

This sequence joins TRBV7-9 and TRBJ2-1, with a tentative D call TRBD1 (6 bases). The length of the CDR3 is 14 residues. The germline gives CDR1 SEHNR, CDR2 FQNEAQ (reference sequence). V dropped 4 bases and J dropped 8 bases, with 15 bases sitting between them. CDR3 region: CASSSGDIRHEQFF. The CDR3, as DNA: TGTGCCAGCAGCTCTGGGGACATACGGCATGAGCAGTTCTTC.

In this sample, this clonotype turned up many times. This chain joins TRBV5-6 and TRBJ2-1; the D is unclear. CDR1 and CDR2 (germline): SGHDT, YYEEEE. Between the trimmed V and J ends, which lost 3 bases and 7 bases, there was a span of 8 bases. This CDR3 is built from 12 residues. As DNA, the CDR3 is TGTGCCAGCAGCTGGACGGTTAATGAGCAGTTCTTC. Encoded protein: CASSWTVNEQFF.

This clonotype showed up many times. This chain's CDR3 is CASSLAGGVMNTEAFF. CDR3 DNA: TGCGCCAGCAGCTTGGCCGGGGGGGTAATGAACACTGAAGCTTTCTTT. The rearrangement links TRBV5-1 to TRBJ1-1; a weak D match, TRBD1 (5 bases). CDR1 and CDR2 from the germline V gene are SGHRS and YFSETQ. Deletions cut 0 bases from V and 0 bases from J, with 12 bases between. The CDR3 contains 16 residues.

This chain joins TRBV2 and TRBJ1-4; D remains unclear. CDR1 and CDR2 from the germline V gene are SNHLY and FYNNEI. CDR3 length equals 13 residues. With 0 bases removed from V and 8 bases from J, the gap between germline ends came to 7 bases. The CDR3 region has the DNA TGTGCCAGCAGTGAAGCGCGAGGGGAAAAACTGTTTTTT. It is translated as CASSEARGEKLFF.

The gene calls are TRBV5-1 and TRBJ2-5; D is possibly TRBD1 (5 bases). The ends were cut back, 0 bases at V and 2 bases at J, with 11 bases in the middle. Germline V gives CDR1 SGHRS, CDR2 YFSETQ. The CDR3 loop spans 15 amino acids. The chain's CDR3 is CASSLGGARQETQYF. DNA for the CDR3: TGCGCCAGCAGCTTGGGGGGCGCGCGGCAAGAGACCCAGTACTTC.

This clonotype was recorded at least ten times. The chain has TRBV29-1 and TRBJ2-3, with D hard to call. Looked up from germline, CDR1 is SQVTM and CDR2 is ANQGSEA. V lost 7 bases, J lost 2 bases, and 13 bases lay in between. This CDR3 has 13 amino acids. The CDR3 spells CSAVSGYTDTQYF. The CDR3 DNA reads as TGCAGCGCTGTCTCGGGCTACACAGATACGCAGTATTTT.

There are a few counts of this clonotype. V gene TRBV27 combines with J gene TRBJ1-5; weak D call: TRBD1 (5 bases). The V gene's germline CDR1 is MNHEY and CDR2 SMNVEV (reference sequence). Between the trimmed V and J ends, which lost 7 bases and 5 bases, there was a span of 18 bases. The CDR3 contains 15 residues. This chain's CDR3 is CASIEAGMGDQPQHF. CDR3 coding DNA: TGTGCCAGCATAGAAGCAGGGATGGGTGATCAGCCCCAGCATTTT.

The chain combines TRBV5-4 with TRBJ1-1; D is unresolved. The V gene's germline CDR1 is SGHNT and CDR2 YYREEE (reference sequence). The V and J ends lost 7 bases and 0 bases respectively, with 10 bases between them. The CDR3 covers 13 residues. The DNA of the CDR3 is TGTGCCAGCCGGGGTAGTATGAACACTGAAGCTTTCTTT. Translation gives CASRGSMNTEAFF.

The CDR3 loop is CASSYSTLGQETQYF. DNA of the CDR3: TGTGCCAGCAGTTACTCGACTCTAGGCCAAGAGACCCAGTACTTC. The V and J genes are TRBV6-5 and TRBJ2-5; D gene unclear. Trimming stripped 0 bases from V and 1 base from J, with 9 bases between. The CDR3 covers 15 residues. Germline assignment: CDR1 MNHEY and CDR2 SVGAGI.

V gene TRBV3-1 combines with J gene TRBJ1-1; maybe TRBD1 (6 bases). The CDR3 has 15 residues. V was shortened by 1 base and J by 6 bases, with 15 bases between the two germline ends. CDR1 LGHDT and CDR2 YNNKEL come from the germline V gene (reference sequence). CDR3: CASSQGGALGAEAFF. CDR3 nucleotides: TGTGCCAGCAGCCAAGGGGGGGCACTAGGCGCTGAAGCTTTCTTT.

There are many counts of this clonotype. This chain uses TRBV29-1 with TRBJ2-1; D perhaps matches TRBD2 (6 bases). Trimming took 6 bases from V and 8 from J, leaving 20 bases between them. The CDR3 extends over 14 amino acids. Germline V gene sequence: CDR1 SQVTM, CDR2 ANQGSEA. In DNA, the CDR3 is TGCAGCGTGGGGAGGATTTCTCGCTCCGATGAGCAGTTCTTC. Amino acid sequence: CSVGRISRSDEQFF.

The chain combines TRBV7-2 with TRBJ1-4; perhaps TRBD1 as D (6 bases). The CDR3 is made up of 14 amino acids. Germline V gene lookup returns CDR1 SGHTA and CDR2 FQGNSA. The V end was cut by 5 bases, the J end by 5 bases, with 12 bases between. CDR3: CASSRTAQNEKLFF. For the CDR3, the DNA is TGTGCCAGCAGCCGGACAGCCCAAAATGAAAAACTGTTTTTT.

This clonotype was found many times. The chain has TRBV6-5 and TRBJ2-5, with a possible D match to TRBD2 (5 bases). The germline V gene has CDR1 MNHEY and CDR2 SVGAGI. V was pared by 5 bases and J by 9 bases, with 13 bases between. The CDR3 is 12 amino acids. The CDR3 spells CASSPTREPQYF. The CDR3, as DNA: TGTGCCAGCAGTCCCACTAGGGAACCCCAGTACTTC.

In its sample, this clonotype was seen a few times. This chain links TRBV5-6 with TRBJ1-1, with D perhaps TRBD1 (5 bases). V gave up 0 bases and J gave up 6 bases, with 18 bases separating them. The CDR3 sequence is 16 residues long. Germline lookup yields CDR1 SGHDT and CDR2 YYEEEE. CDR3 sequence (DNA): TGTGCCAGCAGCTTGGTTGGGAGGGCCCAGGGTGCTGAAGCTTTCTTT. Its translation: CASSLVGRAQGAEAFF. Looking up the rest from reference TRBV5-6 and TRBJ1-1 gives the full variable domain: DAGVTQSPTHLIKTRGQQVTLRCSPKSGHDTVSWYQQALGQGPQFIFQYYEEEERQRGNFPDRFSGHQFPNYSSELNVNALLLGDSALYLCASSLVGRAQGAEAFFGQGTRLTVV.

Many counts were recorded for this clonotype. The chain joins TRBV15 to TRBJ1-4; 9 nucleotides agree with TRBD1. CDR1 LNHNV and CDR2 YYDKDF come from the germline V gene (reference sequence). The ends lost 6 bases at V and 5 bases at J; junction bases unmatched: 4. The CDR3 spans 14 residues. CDR3 DNA sequence: TGTGCCACCAGTTCCGGGACAGGGAATGAAAAACTGTTTTTT. It codes for CATSSGTGNEKLFF.

In its sample, this clonotype was seen a few times. V and J are TRBV12-3 or TRBV12-4 and TRBJ1-2; D is unclear. V lost 1 base and J 8 bases, leaving 14 bases between the germline ends. The CDR3 sequence is 14 residues long. The chain's CDR3 is CASSLDGPLGGYTF. In nucleotides, the CDR3 is TGTGCCAGCAGTTTAGATGGCCCATTGGGGGGCTACACCTTC.

This clonotype was detected a few times. CDR3 in DNA: TGCAGCGTTGAAAGAACACCGGGTGAAGCTTTCTTT. It encodes CSVERTPGEAFF. The chain links TRBV29-1 to TRBJ1-1; no clear D gene. V was pared by 2 bases and J by 7 bases, with 11 bases between. CDR1 is SQVTM and CDR2 is ANQGSEA in the germline V gene. The CDR3 is 12 amino acids. The full variable domain, in which reference TRBV29-1 and TRBJ1-1 provide the parts outside the CDR3, is SAVISQKPSRDICQRGTSLTIQCQVDSQVTMMFWYRQQPGQSLTLIATANQGSEATYESGFVIDKFPISRPNLTFSTLTVSNMSPEDSSIYLCSVERTPGEAFFGQGTRLTVV.

This clonotype was found many times. The genes are TRBV7-2 and TRBJ2-3; D is perhaps TRBD1 or TRBD2 (5 bases each). The germline V gene has CDR1 SGHTA and CDR2 FQGNSA. V was pared by 4 bases and J by 4 bases, with 12 bases between. This CDR3 comprises 14 residues. As DNA, the CDR3 is TGTGCCAGCAGCTCCCAAGTGGGGGCAGATACGCAGTATTTT. Translating it yields CASSSQVGADTQYF.

In its sample, this clonotype was seen a few times. The chain joins TRBV12-3 or TRBV12-4 to TRBJ2-1, with TRBD2 identical over 15 bases. This CDR3 region has 18 residues. Unmatched junction bases numbered 10, after V lost 3 bases and J lost 7 bases. In nucleotides, the CDR3 is TGTGCCAGCAGTTTCCCCGGACTAGCGGGGGGGCCGTTGAATGAGCAGTTCTTC. Its protein is CASSFPGLAGGPLNEQFF.

J is TRBJ2-2 and V is TRBV5-1; TRBD1 agrees at 7 bases. The CDR3 is made up of 15 amino acids. The V gene's germline CDR1 is SGHRS and CDR2 YFSETQ. Trimming took 3 bases from V and 2 from J; bases not matched to a gene: 4. The CDR3 loop is CASSWDRANTGELFF. In DNA, the CDR3 is TGCGCCAGCAGCTGGGACAGAGCTAACACCGGGGAGCTGTTTTTT.

The chain's CDR3 is CASSQGSGRDSPLHF. Here the CDR3 DNA reads TGCGCCAGCAGCCAAGGGTCGGGACGCGATTCACCCCTCCACTTT. V and J are TRBV4-3 and TRBJ1-6; possible D gene TRBD1, 5 bases. CDR1 and CDR2 from the germline V gene are LGHNA and YSLEER. Between the trimmed V and J ends, which lost 1 base and 8 bases, there was a span of 12 bases. The CDR3 totals 15 residues.

This clonotype was detected ten times or more. The chain links TRBV12-3 or TRBV12-4 to TRBJ2-2, with 8 positions matching TRBD1. The CDR3 covers 16 residues. Trimming took 3 bases from V and 10 from J; bases not matched to a gene: 13. The CDR3 nucleotides are TGTGCCAGCAGTTTCGGGCAGGGGGCTTGGAACGAGGAGCTGTTTTTT. Translated: CASSFGQGAWNEELFF.

In its sample, this clonotype was seen many times. This chain links TRBV28 with TRBJ2-4; D tentatively reads TRBD1 or TRBD2 (5 bases each). The CDR3 contains 14 residues. Germline CDR1 reads MDHEN; CDR2 reads SYDVKM. V lost 5 bases and J 6 bases, leaving 14 bases between the germline ends. The chain's CDR3 is CASSQGAPSNIQYF. The CDR3 nucleotides read TGTGCCAGCAGTCAGGGAGCCCCTTCAAACATTCAGTACTTC.

This clonotype came up a few times. This chain joins TRBV12-3 or TRBV12-4 and TRBJ2-1, with 7 positions matching TRBD2. J was trimmed by 8 bases and V by 4 bases; bases with no gene match: 8. This CDR3 comprises 14 residues. As DNA, the CDR3 is TGTGCCAGCAGTTCCTGGGGGGGTGACGATGAGCAGTTCTTC. Amino acid sequence: CASSSWGGDDEQFF.

This rearrangement joins TRBV7-2 to TRBJ2-5; D gene unclear. Germline CDR1 SGHTA, CDR2 FQGNSA. V was trimmed by 5 bases and J by 4 bases, leaving 8 bases between them. This CDR3 region has 12 residues. This CDR3 reads CASSTRSETQYF. In DNA form, the CDR3 reads TGTGCCAGCAGCACAAGATCAGAGACCCAGTACTTC.